These T cell receptor beta chains were read from a single sample in a study of chemoradiotherapy in HPV16-positive cancers. Assay: immunoSEQ multiplex PCR; the TCRdb copy retains only in-frame clones and omits some. The sample lists about 66,000 clones, more than 70% occurring once. Sample: blood, taken from a patient who underwent chemoradiotherapy. The origin of the receptors is a human donor with HPV-associated anogenital cancer. Both conserved end residues are part of each CDR3. D genes are given only for firm matches. The listing skips clone size in some rows; elsewhere it reads once, few, many or a size class.

>NA|NA|TRBV11-2|TRBJ2-3
CASSYSPGTTPYTQYF
TGTGCCAGCAGCTATTCCCCCGGGACCACTCCCTATACGCAGTATTTT
>NA|NA|TRBV7-2|TRBJ2-2
CASSPNPSGTGELFF
TGTGCCAGTAGCCCCAATCCGAGTGGCACCGGGGAGCTGTTTTTT
>NA|NA|TRBV18|TRBJ1-6
CASSPRQEDSPLHF
TGTGCCAGCTCACCACGACAGGAGGATTCACCCCTCCACTTT
>NA|NA|TRBV5-6|TRBJ2-2
CASSDGPNTGELFF
TGTGCCAGCAGCGACGGACCGAACACCGGGGAGCTGTTTTTT
>NA|NA|TRBV10-3|TRBJ1-5
CAISPGTINQPQHF
TGTGCCATCAGCCCCGGGACAATAAATCAGCCCCAGCATTTT
>NA|NA|TRBV28|TRBJ2-1
CASSFRGGPKEQFF
TGTGCCAGCAGCTTCCGAGGAGGGCCGAAGGAGCAGTTCTTC
>once|NA|TRBV4-1|TRBJ2-1
CASSLQTDSVNEQFF
TGCGCCAGCAGCCTTCAAACAGATTCAGTGAATGAGCAGTTCTTC
>NA|TRBD1|TRBV10-3|TRBJ1-2
CAISVRDRFYGYTF
TGTGCCATCAGTGTCCGGGACAGGTTTTATGGCTACACCTTC
>NA|TRBD1|TRBV29-1|TRBJ2-7
CSVVTGDSYEQYF
TGCAGCGTCGTGACAGGGGACTCCTACGAGCAGTACTTC
>NA|TRBD1|TRBV28|TRBJ2-7
CASSVPTGQTYEQYF
TGTGCCAGCAGTGTACCGACAGGGCAAACCTACGAGCAGTACTTC
>NA|TRBD2|TRBV5-1|TRBJ2-2
CASSFVTSGSRELFF
TGCGCCAGCAGCTTTGTTACTAGCGGGAGCAGGGAGCTGTTTTTT
>NA|NA|TRBV19|TRBJ1-1
CASSTTGNTEAFF
TGTGCCAGTAGTACGACCGGGAACACTGAAGCTTTCTTT
>NA|NA|TRBV19|TRBJ2-3
CASSIDRDTQYF
TGTGCCAGTAGTATCGACAGGGATACGCAGTATTTT
>NA|NA|TRBV7-9|TRBJ1-1
CASSFSTEAFF
TGTGCCAGCAGCTTCTCCACTGAAGCTTTCTTT
>few|NA|TRBV9|TRBJ1-4
CASSPLGDTNEKLFF
TGTGCCAGCAGCCCCCTAGGGGACACGAATGAAAAACTGTTTTTT
>few|NA|TRBV25-1|TRBJ1-1
CASSDTEAFF
TGTGCCAGCAGTGACACTGAAGCTTTCTTT
>NA|NA|TRBV7-2|TRBJ2-1
CASSSEVPSYNEQFF
TGTGCCAGCAGCTCTGAGGTTCCCTCCTACAATGAGCAGTTCTTC
>NA|NA|TRBV29-1|TRBJ1-1
CSVEDGTEAFF
TGCAGCGTTGAAGATGGGACTGAAGCTTTCTTT
>NA|TRBD1|TRBV13|TRBJ2-7
CASSLRLGQGFYEQYF
TGTGCCAGCAGCTTACGCCTGGGACAGGGGTTCTACGAGCAGTACTTC
>NA|NA|TRBV6-1|TRBJ2-6
CASSEGFNTFSGANVLTF
TGTGCCAGCAGTGAGGGATTCAACACCTTCTCTGGGGCCAACGTCCTGACTTTC
>NA|NA|TRBV5-1|TRBJ2-2
CASSSSYTGELFF
TGCGCCAGCAGCTCGAGCTACACCGGGGAGCTGTTTTTT
>NA|TRBD1|TRBV29-1|TRBJ2-5
CSVLGTGGPETQYF
TGCAGCGTTCTTGGGACAGGGGGCCCAGAGACCCAGTACTTC
>NA|TRBD2|TRBV19|TRBJ2-1
CASSIEGLADNEQFF
TGTGCCAGTAGTATCGAGGGACTAGCGGACAATGAGCAGTTCTTC
>NA|NA|TRBV5-1|TRBJ1-4
CASSEGQVNEKLFF
TGCGCCAGCAGTGAGGGGCAGGTTAATGAAAAACTGTTTTTT
>once|NA|TRBV29-1|TRBJ2-3
CSALPSAGNPDTQYF
TGCAGCGCTTTACCGTCGGCGGGAAATCCAGATACGCAGTATTTT
>NA|TRBD1|TRBV5-6|TRBJ2-7
CASSQTGAYSYEQYF
TGTGCCAGCAGCCAGACAGGGGCCTACTCCTACGAGCAGTACTTC
>NA|TRBD1|TRBV5-1|TRBJ1-4
CASSRDRSNEKLFF
TGCGCCAGCAGCCGGGACAGATCTAATGAAAAACTGTTTTTT
>NA|NA|TRBV18|TRBJ2-7
CASSPILTVVEQYF
TGTGCCAGCTCACCGATCCTGACGGTAGTCGAGCAGTACTTC
>NA|NA|TRBV2|TRBJ2-2
CASMELSATGELFF
TGTGCCAGCATGGAGTTGTCGGCGACCGGGGAGCTGTTTTTT
>NA|TRBD1|TRBV10-3|TRBJ1-4
CAISESGTGGEKLFF
TGTGCCATCAGTGAGTCCGGGACAGGGGGTGAAAAACTGTTTTTT
>NA|TRBD1|TRBV30|TRBJ1-2
CAWTAPPGRGVNYGYTF
TGTGCCTGGACCGCCCCCCCTGGCAGGGGGGTTAACTATGGCTACACCTTC
>NA|NA|TRBV6-1|TRBJ1-1
CASKNEAVMTEAFF
TGTGCCAGCAAAAACGAGGCAGTGATGACTGAAGCTTTCTTT
>NA|NA|TRBV7-9|TRBJ1-1
CASSLVEGNTEAFF
TGTGCCAGCAGCTTAGTTGAGGGGAACACTGAAGCTTTCTTT
>once|NA|TRBV7-9|TRBJ1-4
CASSIGQRVNEKLFF
TGTGCCAGCAGCATTGGACAGCGGGTGAATGAAAAACTGTTTTTT
>NA|TRBD1|TRBV5-1|TRBJ2-6
CASTTGGSSGANVLTF
TGCGCCAGTACTACAGGGGGTAGCTCTGGGGCCAACGTCCTGACTTTC
>NA|NA|TRBV27|TRBJ1-6
CASTPRGGSNNSPLHF
TGTGCCAGCACCCCTCGGGGGGGGTCCAATAATTCACCCCTCCACTTT
>few|NA|TRBV2|TRBJ1-3
CASSELGGAGGNTIYF
TGTGCCAGCAGTGAATTGGGGGGGGCAGGTGGAAACACCATATATTTT
>NA|NA|TRBV7-8|TRBJ1-6
CASRQQSSYNSPLHF
TGTGCCAGCAGACAACAGAGCTCCTATAATTCACCCCTCCACTTT
>NA|TRBD2|TRBV5-1|TRBJ2-5
CASSLEGSGRETQYF
TGCGCCAGCAGCTTGGAAGGGAGCGGGAGAGAGACCCAGTACTTC
>NA|NA|TRBV5-1|TRBJ2-2
CASSLGQGGTGELFF
TGCGCCAGCAGCTTGGGCCAGGGCGGCACCGGGGAGCTGTTTTTT
>few|TRBD1|TRBV6-5|TRBJ1-2
CASSYSTGNGYTF
TGTGCCAGCAGTTACTCGACAGGGAATGGCTACACCTTC
>NA|NA|TRBV10-1|TRBJ2-5
CASSEEAGHHQETQYF
TGCGCCAGCAGTGAGGAAGCTGGACACCACCAAGAGACCCAGTACTTC
>NA|TRBD1|TRBV2|TRBJ1-1
CASSAGQVNTEAFF
TGTGCCAGCAGTGCGGGACAGGTAAACACTGAAGCTTTCTTT
>NA|NA|TRBV15|TRBJ2-7
CATSRDRGEYEQYF
TGTGCCACCAGCAGAGACAGGGGGGAGTACGAGCAGTACTTC
>NA|NA|TRBV5-1|TRBJ2-7
CASTQDSSSYEQYF
TGCGCCAGCACCCAGGACTCAAGCTCCTACGAGCAGTACTTC
>NA|NA|TRBV19|TRBJ1-1
CASSPRARGTEAFF
TGTGCCAGTAGCCCCAGGGCGAGGGGCACTGAAGCTTTCTTT
>NA|TRBD2|TRBV15|TRBJ2-1
CATSKVILAGGAYNEQFF
TGTGCCACCAGCAAAGTGATTTTAGCGGGCGGGGCCTACAATGAGCAGTTCTTC
>NA|NA|TRBV6-5|TRBJ2-1
CASSYVRQADEQFF
TGTGCCAGCAGTTACGTTCGGCAGGCGGATGAGCAGTTCTTC
>NA|NA|TRBV30|TRBJ1-1
CAWSRASEAFF
TGTGCCTGGAGTAGGGCCTCTGAAGCTTTCTTT
>NA|NA|TRBV10-2|TRBJ1-5
CASSELAGLPARNQPQHF
TGCGCCAGCAGTGAGCTGGCTGGGCTCCCTGCCCGTAATCAGCCCCAGCATTTT
>NA|NA|TRBV7-9|TRBJ1-2
CASSFELNYGYTF
TGTGCCAGCAGCTTCGAGCTCAACTATGGCTACACCTTC
>NA|TRBD2|TRBV19|TRBJ2-1
CASSPTSGRRNEQFF
TGTGCCAGTAGTCCGACTAGCGGGAGACGGAATGAGCAGTTCTTC
>NA|NA|TRBV20-1|TRBJ2-7
CSQGDLGQYF
TGCAGTCAAGGGGATCTCGGGCAGTACTTC